These 17 T cell receptor beta chains were sequenced from one sample in a study of blood T cells in healthy people across ages (dated by TCRdb to the mid-2010s). Libraries were prepared through 5' RACE. TCRdb shows the sequencer as Illumina HiSeq 2500. A second 7 to 11 cycle PCR used a sample-barcoded 5' primer and a J-beta primer mix. Using fastp at Q25 and MiXCR, TCRdb reprocessed the public reads and kept productive beta chains. Rows merge per CDR3 protein into single entries with the most common DNA and genes. The sample table records about 630,000 distinct CDR3 sequences; roughly 20% of these occur just once. The top ten hold roughly 3.7% of the sample. The sequenced material came from blood. The receptors stem from an older man in good health.

This clonotype was counted between two and nine times. The rearrangement uses TRBV25-1 and TRBJ2-2; the D is unclear. The CDR3 has 15 residues. The germline gives CDR1 MGHDK, CDR2 SYGVNS. Trimming left V 3 bases short and J 5 bases short, with 13 bases between. CDR3 protein: CASSDNYPKTGELFF. Here the CDR3 DNA reads TGTGCCAGCAGTGACAACTACCCAAAGACCGGGGAGCTGTTTTTT.

CDR3 DNA sequence: TGTGCCAGCAGCCGGGGTCGTTACTCGCACACTGAAGCTTTCTTT. Protein product: CASSRGRYSHTEAFF. The chain combines TRBV6-1 with TRBJ1-1; D gene ambiguous. This CDR3 is built from 15 residues. The V gene's germline CDR1 is MNHNS and CDR2 SASEGT. V was pared by 6 bases and J by 3 bases, with 17 bases between.

This clonotype occurred a few times. The V gene is TRBV29-1, the J gene TRBJ2-6; a weak D match, TRBD2 (6 bases). Germline-derived CDR1 and CDR2 are SQVTM and ANQGSEA. The CDR3 has 15 residues. V was shortened by 6 bases and J by 3 bases, with 15 bases between the two germline ends. The CDR3 DNA follows: TGCAGCGTCCGGGGAGGCTACGATGGGGCCAACGTCCTGACTTTC. Translating it yields CSVRGGYDGANVLTF.

V and J are TRBV24-1 and TRBJ2-1, with 7 nucleotides matching TRBD2. The CDR3 covers 12 residues. Germline CDR1 KGHDR, CDR2 SFDVKD. Trimming took 4 bases from V and 16 from J; bases not matched to a gene: 9. CDR3 in amino acids: CATSDPRAGLFF. CDR3 nucleotide sequence: TGTGCCACCAGTGACCCCCGAGCGGGATTATTCTTC.

The CDR3 loop is CASSYATVASGYTF. CDR3 in DNA: TGTGCCAGCAGTTACGCGACGGTGGCCAGTGGCTACACCTTC. The chain employs TRBV6-2 or TRBV6-3 and TRBJ1-2; D unclear. The CDR3 runs to 14 residues. CDR1 MNHEY and CDR2 SVGEGT come from the germline V gene. V dropped 2 bases and J dropped 7 bases, with 14 bases sitting between them.

The chain uses TRBV3-1 and TRBJ2-2, with 8 bases matching TRBD2. Germline V gene lookup returns CDR1 LGHDT and CDR2 YNNKEL (reference sequence). J gave up 6 bases and V 7 bases, and 7 bases lay outside the gene matches. There are 14 residues in the CDR3. In nucleotides, the CDR3 is TGTGCCAGCACCAAACTAGCGGCGGCCGGGGAGCTGTTTTTT. Its translation: CASTKLAAAGELFF.

This clonotype was observed a few times. As DNA, the CDR3 is TGCAGTGCTAGAGATCCGGACAGGGGCCACGACGAGCAGTACTTC. Translation gives CSARDPDRGHDEQYF. The chain uses TRBV20-1 and TRBJ2-1, with 9 bases matching TRBD1. The DNA end is more similar to TRBJ2-7, so the J call may be wrong. Germline CDR1 and CDR2: DFQATT and SNEGSKA (reference sequence). This CDR3 is 15 amino acids long.

This clonotype was recorded a few times. The V call is TRBV20-1, the J call TRBJ1-1; no reliable D call. This CDR3 is 12 amino acids long. The germline V gene encodes CDR1 DFQATT and CDR2 SNEGSKA (reference sequence). V was pared by 5 bases and J by 6 bases, with 13 bases between. CDR3 in amino acids: CSAPRDTSEAFF. The CDR3 DNA follows: TGCAGTGCTCCCCGAGACACGTCTGAAGCTTTCTTT.

The gene calls are TRBV5-1 and TRBJ1-1; possible D gene TRBD1, 6 bases. V shed 4 bases and J shed 4 bases, with 17 bases lying between them. Germline values: CDR1 SGHRS, CDR2 YFSETQ. The CDR3 runs to 15 residues. The CDR3 region is CASSSPGQGITEAFF. The CDR3, as DNA: TGCGCCAGCAGCAGCCCGGGGCAGGGGATCACTGAAGCTTTCTTT.

This clonotype showed up many times. The J gene is TRBJ2-1, the V gene TRBV6-2 or TRBV6-3; D gene unclear. The V and J ends lost 4 bases and 10 bases respectively, with 14 bases between them. The CDR3 totals 13 residues. The germline V gene encodes CDR1 MNHEY and CDR2 SVGEGT. The CDR3: CASSSLDQREQFF. DNA of the CDR3: TGTGCCAGCAGTTCCTTGGACCAAAGGGAGCAGTTCTTC.

This clonotype has just a few counts. This chain links TRBV6-5 with TRBJ2-1, with 12 bases aligning to TRBD2. The CDR3 runs 19 residues. Trimming removed 4 bases from V and 5 bases from J; junction bases left unmatched: 15. CDR1 and CDR2 from the germline V gene are MNHEY and SVGAGI. In DNA form, the CDR3 reads TGTGCCAGCAGTTCGGACAGGGGGGCTAGCGGGAGGGCCGACAATGAGCAGTTCTTC. This encodes CASSSDRGASGRADNEQFF.

The V gene is TRBV6-2 or TRBV6-3, the J gene TRBJ2-3; 8 bases fit TRBD2. The length of the CDR3 is 15 residues. CDR1 MNHEY and CDR2 SVGEGT come from the germline V gene. The ends lost 4 bases at V and 0 bases at J; junction bases unmatched: 3. CDR3 loop: CASSLTSVSTDTQYF. DNA of the CDR3: TGTGCCAGCAGTTTGACTAGCGTAAGCACAGATACGCAGTATTTT.

This chain joins TRBV28 and TRBJ2-7, with TRBD1 identical over 8 bases. The CDR3 consists of 13 residues. Per germline, CDR1 MDHEN and CDR2 SYDVKM. V lost 5 bases, J lost 5 bases, and 5 bases stayed unmatched. CDR3 residues: CASSDPGGNEQYF. CDR3 nucleotide sequence: TGTGCCAGCAGTGACCCAGGGGGCAACGAGCAGTACTTC.

The rearrangement links TRBV20-1 to TRBJ2-5; D call uncertain. The DNA end lines up better with TRBJ2-1; the J call may be wrong. In germline, CDR1 is DFQATT, CDR2 SNEGSKA (reference sequence). The CDR3 covers 14 residues. The CDR3 protein is CSARDLQEYNEQFF. In nucleotides, the CDR3 is TGCAGTGCTAGAGACCTCCAGGAGTACAATGAGCAGTTCTTC.

This clonotype has more than one count but fewer than ten. The V gene is TRBV20-1, the J gene TRBJ2-7; D is unresolved. Deletions cut 6 bases from V and 6 bases from J, with 15 bases between. The length of the CDR3 is 12 residues. Per germline, CDR1 DFQATT and CDR2 SNEGSKA (reference sequence). DNA for the CDR3: TGCAGTGCGGTTACTATGGTTGCCGAGCAGTACTTC. It encodes CSAVTMVAEQYF.

In nucleotides, the CDR3 is TGTGCCAGCAGCACCACTAGCGGGATCTACGGGGAGCTGTTTTTT. Amino acids: CASSTTSGIYGELFF. V usage is TRBV11-2 and J usage is TRBJ2-2; 10 nucleotides match TRBD2. V shed 5 bases and J 7 bases; nucleotides not matched to a gene: 7. The germline V gene encodes CDR1 SGHAT and CDR2 FQNNGV. This CDR3 comprises 15 residues.

The CDR3 here is CASSQGGTGIFHEQYF. The CDR3 nucleotides are TGCGCCAGCAGCCAAGGAGGGACAGGGATTTTCCACGAGCAGTACTTC. This sequence joins TRBV4-1 and TRBJ2-7; 9 bases are a match to TRBD1. V lost 1 base to trimming and J lost 5 bases; unmatched junction nucleotides: 9. This CDR3 is built from 16 residues. Germline-derived CDR1 and CDR2 are MGHRA and YSYEKL.